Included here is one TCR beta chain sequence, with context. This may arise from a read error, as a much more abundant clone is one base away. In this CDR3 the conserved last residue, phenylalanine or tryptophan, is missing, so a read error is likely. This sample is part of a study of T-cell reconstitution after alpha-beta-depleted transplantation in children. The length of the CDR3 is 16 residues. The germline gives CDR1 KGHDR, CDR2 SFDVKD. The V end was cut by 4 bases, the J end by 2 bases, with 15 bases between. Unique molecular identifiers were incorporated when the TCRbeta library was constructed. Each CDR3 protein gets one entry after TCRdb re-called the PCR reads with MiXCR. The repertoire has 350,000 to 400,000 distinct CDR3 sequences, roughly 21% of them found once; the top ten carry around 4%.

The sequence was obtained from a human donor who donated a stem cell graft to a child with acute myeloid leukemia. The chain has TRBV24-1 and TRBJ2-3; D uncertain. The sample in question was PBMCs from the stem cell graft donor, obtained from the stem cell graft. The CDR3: CATSESRKVPTDTQYL. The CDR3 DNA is TGTGCCACCAGTGAATCCCGCAAGGTGCCCACAGATACGCAGTATTTA.